This T cell receptor beta chain was documented in a study of cytomegalovirus exposure and HLA in healthy donors. PCR used 60 Vbeta primers and 13 Jbeta primers. Some clones are missing from TCRdb's copy, which holds only in-frame ones; the method was immunoSEQ multiplex PCR. Among over 150,000 clones listed, roughly 80% were seen once. Germline V gives CDR1 MNHEY, CDR2 SMNVEV (reference sequence). This CDR3 contains 14 residues. Trimming took 3 bases from V and 2 from J; bases not matched to a gene: 2. The chain couples TRBV27 to TRBJ2-7, with TRBD2 matching 9 bases. The source is a woman aged 45-65 years in good health and CMV-seropositive. Material for sequencing was PBMCs. Here the CDR3 DNA reads TGTGCCAGCAGTTTTCAGCGGGGGGCCTACGAGCAGTACTTC. This codes for CASSFQRGAYEQYF.